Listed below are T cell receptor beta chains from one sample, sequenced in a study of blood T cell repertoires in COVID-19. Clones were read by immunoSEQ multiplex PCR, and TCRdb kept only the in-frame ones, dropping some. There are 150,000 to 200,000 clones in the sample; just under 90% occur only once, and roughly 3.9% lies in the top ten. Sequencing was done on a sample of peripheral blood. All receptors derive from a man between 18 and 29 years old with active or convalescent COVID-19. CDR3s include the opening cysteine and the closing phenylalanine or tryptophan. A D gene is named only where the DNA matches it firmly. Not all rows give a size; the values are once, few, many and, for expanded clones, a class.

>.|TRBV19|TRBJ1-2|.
TGTGCCAGTAGCTACTCTGGGGACTGGGTGAACTATGGCTACACCTTC
CASSYSGDWVNYGYTF
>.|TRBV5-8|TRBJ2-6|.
TGTGCCAGCAGCTTGGCTAAGGTAGCGGACGGGGCCAACGTCCTGACTTTC
CASSLAKVADGANVLTF
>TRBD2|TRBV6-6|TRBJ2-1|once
TGTGCCAGCAGTTACGAAGGGACTAGAAACAATGAGCAGTTCTTC
CASSYEGTRNNEQFF
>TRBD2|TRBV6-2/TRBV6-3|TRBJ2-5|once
TGTGCCAGCAGCTGGACTAGCGGGAGAGGGTGGGAGACCCAGTACTTC
CASSWTSGRGWETQYF
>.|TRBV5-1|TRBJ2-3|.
TGCGCCAGCACCCTAGGGGGGGAGAAGATCGATACGCAGTATTTT
CASTLGGEKIDTQYF
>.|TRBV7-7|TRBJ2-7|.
TGTGCCAGCAGCTTGGAGGGGACGGACGAGCAGTACTTC
CASSLEGTDEQYF
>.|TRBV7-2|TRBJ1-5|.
TGTGCCAGCAGCCGCAACAGGGCAGGTCAGCCCCAGCATTTT
CASSRNRAGQPQHF
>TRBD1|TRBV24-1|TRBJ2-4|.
TGTGCCACCGGGACAGAAGAAAACATTCAGTACTTC
CATGTEENIQYF
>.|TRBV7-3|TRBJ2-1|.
TGTGCCAGCAGCCTGCTAGGTGGAGGCGAGCACAATGAGCAGTTCTTC
CASSLLGGGEHNEQFF
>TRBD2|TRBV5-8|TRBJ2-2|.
TGTGCCAGCAGCTCACTAGCGGGGATTAACACCGGGGAGCTGTTTTTT
CASSSLAGINTGELFF
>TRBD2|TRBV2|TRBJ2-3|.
TGTGCCACAGGACTAGCGGGAAGCACAGATACGCAGTATTTT
CATGLAGSTDTQYF
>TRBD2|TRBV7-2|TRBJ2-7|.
TGTGCCAGCAGCTTAGGCACTAGCGGGAGTCGACAGGGTGGGCAGTACTTC
CASSLGTSGSRQGGQYF
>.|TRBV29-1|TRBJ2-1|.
TGCAGCGTTGAAGGGGGGGTAAGCTCCTACAATGAGCAGTTCTTC
CSVEGGVSSYNEQFF
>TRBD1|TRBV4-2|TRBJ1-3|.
TGTGCCAGCAGCCAATGGGGTTCGGCAGGGGGCGCGGGTGGAAACACCATATATTTT
CASSQWGSAGGAGGNTIYF
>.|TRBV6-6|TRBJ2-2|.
TGTGCCAGTTCGGACTGGAACACCGGGGAGCTGTTTTTT
CASSDWNTGELFF
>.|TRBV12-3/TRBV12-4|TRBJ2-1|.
TGTGCCAGCTCCCCCTTCATCGGGGAGCAGTTCTTC
CASSPFIGEQFF
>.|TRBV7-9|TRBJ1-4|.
TGTGCCAGCAGCCCCGGCAGGGCTAATGAAAAACTGTTTTTT
CASSPGRANEKLFF
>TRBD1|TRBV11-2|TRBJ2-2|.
TGTGCCAGCAGCCAAGGGACAGGGAGCACCGGGGAGCTGTTTTTT
CASSQGTGSTGELFF
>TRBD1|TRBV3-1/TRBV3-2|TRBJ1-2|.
TGTGCCAGCAGCTCCCTGACAGGGGTTGATGGCTACACCTTC
CASSSLTGVDGYTF
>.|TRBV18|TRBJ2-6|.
TGTGCCAGCTCACCACTCCCGGGGGTTGGGGCCAACGTCCTGACTTTC
CASSPLPGVGANVLTF
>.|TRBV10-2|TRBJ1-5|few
TGCGCCAGCAGTGAGTCCGGGGGGAGTTATCAGCCCCAGCATTTT
CASSESGGSYQPQHF
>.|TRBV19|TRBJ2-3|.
TGTGCCAGTAGTGACGGGGGAGATACGCAGTATTTT
CASSDGGDTQYF